This T cell receptor beta chain was found in a study of blood T cell repertoires in COVID-19. TCRdb keeps only in-frame clones here, not all; method: immunoSEQ multiplex PCR. Among 200,000 to 300,000 clones listed, less than 90% were seen once. Per the germline V gene, CDR1 is LNHDA and CDR2 is SQIVND (reference sequence). The V and J ends lost 5 bases and 4 bases respectively, with 14 bases between them. The CDR3 length is 14 residues. The sequence derives from a man under 40 with active or convalescent COVID-19. The J gene is TRBJ2-5, the V gene TRBV19; D may be TRBD1 (6 bases). Sequencing was performed on peripheral blood. The CDR3 loop is CASSPEFRGETQYF. The CDR3, as DNA: TGTGCCAGTAGTCCAGAGTTCAGGGGAGAGACCCAGTACTTC.